The clone carrying this T cell receptor beta chain has at least ten counts. Its specificity is not known. In the original processing: Building a distant-metastasis classifier for papillary thyroid cancer drew on CDR3 differences across clinicopathological groups. TCRdb re-called the PCR reads via MiXCR. The V and J calls and clone size are TCRdb's, not the authors'. Among over 20,000 clones listed, approximately 30% were seen once. The sample originates from a study of metastatic and nonmetastatic thyroid tumors. Looking at the study overall: Both malignant and benign thyroid patients supplied peripheral blood and tumor or nodule tissue samples, across which the repertoires of these patients were then compared. Study outcomes and limitations: Significantly greater TCR beta diversity was reportedly found in malignant thyroid tumors than in benign nodules (in blood and tumor).

This CDR3 has 16 residues. V gave up 2 bases and J gave up 5 bases, with 18 bases separating them. The germline CDR1 and CDR2 sequences are SGDLS and YYNGEE. No treatment had been given to any patient before thyroid surgery. Input material: blood. The origin of this receptor is a female donor with papillary thyroid cancer or a benign thyroid nodule (not recorded which). Some clones in this sample may be carry-over from other donors' samples. The chain couples TRBV9 to TRBJ2-3; maybe TRBD2 (6 bases). DNA for the CDR3: TGTGCCAGCAGCGTGGAAGAGCAACTAGCAATAGATACGCAGTATTTT. It encodes CASSVEEQLAIDTQYF.